This TCR beta chain was captured by sequencing in a study of OX40 agonist ivuxolimab in advanced cancers. Trimming took 2 bases from V and 0 from J, leaving 13 bases between them. From germline, CDR1 is MDHEN and CDR2 SYDVKM. The CDR3 sequence is 16 residues long. The assay was immunoSEQ multiplex PCR, and TCRdb's table has in-frame clones only and misses some. The sample has around 77,000 clones, approximately 92% seen once. The input for sequencing was CD4+ or CD8+ T cells sorted from blood, taken in a trial of the OX40 agonist ivuxolimab. This receptor was identified in an adult with an advanced solid tumor such as melanoma, head and neck, liver or kidney cancer. This chain uses TRBV28 with TRBJ1-2, with D perhaps TRBD1 (6 bases). This CDR3 reads CASSLVDSLPNYGYTF. In DNA, the CDR3 is TGTGCCAGCAGTTTAGTGGACAGTCTGCCTAACTATGGCTACACCTTC.